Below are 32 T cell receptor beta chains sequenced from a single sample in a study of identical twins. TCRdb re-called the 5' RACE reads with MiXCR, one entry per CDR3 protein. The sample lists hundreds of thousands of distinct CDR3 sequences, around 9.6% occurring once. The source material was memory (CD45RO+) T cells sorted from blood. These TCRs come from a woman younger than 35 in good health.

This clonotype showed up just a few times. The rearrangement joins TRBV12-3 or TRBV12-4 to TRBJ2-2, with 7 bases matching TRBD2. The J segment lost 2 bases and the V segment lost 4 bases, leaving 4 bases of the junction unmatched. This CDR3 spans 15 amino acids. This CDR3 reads CASSSSGKNTGELFF. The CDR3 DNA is TGTGCCAGCAGTTCCAGCGGGAAAAACACCGGGGAGCTGTTTTTT.

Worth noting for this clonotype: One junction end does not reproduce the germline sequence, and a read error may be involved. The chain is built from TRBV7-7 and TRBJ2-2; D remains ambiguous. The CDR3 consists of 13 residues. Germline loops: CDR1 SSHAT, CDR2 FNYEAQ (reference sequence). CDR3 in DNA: TGTGCTAGCAGCTTAGAGGTGTCCGGGGAGCTGTTTTTT. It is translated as CASSLEVSGELFF.

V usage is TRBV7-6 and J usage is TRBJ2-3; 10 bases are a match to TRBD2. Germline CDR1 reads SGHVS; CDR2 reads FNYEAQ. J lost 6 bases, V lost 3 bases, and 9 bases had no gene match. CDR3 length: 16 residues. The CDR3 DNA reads TGTGCCAGCAGCTTGGCTAGCGGGAGTCCAGCGGATACGCAGTATTTT. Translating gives CASSLASGSPADTQYF.

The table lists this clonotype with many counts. The CDR3 nucleotides read TGCAGTGCTAGCCTCGGACTTGGAAACACCATATATTTT. Translating gives CSASLGLGNTIYF. V and J are TRBV20-1 and TRBJ1-3; D is uncertain. Trimming removed 3 bases at V and 3 bases at J, with 9 bases between. The CDR3 runs to 13 residues. Germline CDR1 DFQATT, CDR2 SNEGSKA (reference sequence).

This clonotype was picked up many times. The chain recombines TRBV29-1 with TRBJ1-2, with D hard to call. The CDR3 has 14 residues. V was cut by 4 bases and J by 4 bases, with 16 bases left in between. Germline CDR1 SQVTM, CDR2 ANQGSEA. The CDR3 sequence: CSVVEGGRSYGYTF. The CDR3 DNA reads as TGCAGCGTTGTTGAGGGAGGAAGAAGCTATGGCTACACCTTC.

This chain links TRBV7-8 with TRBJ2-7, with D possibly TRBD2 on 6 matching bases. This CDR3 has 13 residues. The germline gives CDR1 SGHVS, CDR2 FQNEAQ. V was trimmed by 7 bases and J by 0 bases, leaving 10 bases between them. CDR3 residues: CASKRAPSYEQYF. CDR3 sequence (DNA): TGTGCCAGCAAGCGGGCGCCCTCCTACGAGCAGTACTTC.

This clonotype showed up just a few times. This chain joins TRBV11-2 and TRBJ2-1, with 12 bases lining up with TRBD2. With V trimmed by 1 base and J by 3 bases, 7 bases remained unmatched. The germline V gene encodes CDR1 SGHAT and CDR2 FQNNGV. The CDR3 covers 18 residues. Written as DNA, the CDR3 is TGTGCCAGCAGCTTAGGACTAGCGGGAGTCCGACTCTACAATGAGCAGTTCTTC. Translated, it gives CASSLGLAGVRLYNEQFF. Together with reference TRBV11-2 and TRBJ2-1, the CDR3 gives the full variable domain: EAGVAQSPRYKIIEKRQSVAFWCNPISGHATLYWYQQILGQGPKLLIQFQNNGVVDDSQLPKDRFSAERLKGVDSTLKIQPAKLEDSAVYLCASSLGLAGVRLYNEQFFGPGTRLTVL.

The CDR3 is CASSSQATGEQYF. CDR3 in DNA: TGTGCCAGCAGCTCACAGGCGACAGGCGAGCAGTACTTC. The chain joins TRBV7-2 to TRBJ2-7, with a possible D match to TRBD1 (6 bases). CDR3 length: 13 residues. Per germline, CDR1 SGHTA and CDR2 FQGNSA. With 4 bases removed from V and 6 bases from J, the gap between germline ends came to 13 bases. The entire variable domain, with the rest obtained from reference TRBV7-2 and TRBJ2-7, is as follows: GAGVSQSPSNKVTEKGKDVELRCDPISGHTALYWYRQSLGQGLEFLIYFQGNSAPDKSGLPSDRFSAERTGGSVSTLTIQRTQQEDSAVYLCASSSQATGEQYFGPGTRLTVT.

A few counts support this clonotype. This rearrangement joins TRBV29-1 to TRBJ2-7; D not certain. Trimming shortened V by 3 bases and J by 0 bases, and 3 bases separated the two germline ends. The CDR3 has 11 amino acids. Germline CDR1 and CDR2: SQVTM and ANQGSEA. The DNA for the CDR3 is TGCAGCGTTGACAACTCCTACGAGCAGTACTTC. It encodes CSVDNSYEQYF.

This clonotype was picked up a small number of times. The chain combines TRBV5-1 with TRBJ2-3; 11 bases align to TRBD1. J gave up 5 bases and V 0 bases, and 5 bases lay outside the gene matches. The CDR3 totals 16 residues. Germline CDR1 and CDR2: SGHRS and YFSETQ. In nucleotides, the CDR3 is TGCGCCAGCAGCTTGGCCCGAGGGACAGGGGGAGATACGCAGTATTTT. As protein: CASSLARGTGGDTQYF.

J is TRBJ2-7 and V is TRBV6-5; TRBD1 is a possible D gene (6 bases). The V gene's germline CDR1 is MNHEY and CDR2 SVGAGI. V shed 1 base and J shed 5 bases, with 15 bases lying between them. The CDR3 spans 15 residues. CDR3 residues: CASSYWSGVPNEQYF. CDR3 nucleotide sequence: TGTGCCAGCAGTTACTGGTCAGGGGTCCCCAACGAGCAGTACTTC.

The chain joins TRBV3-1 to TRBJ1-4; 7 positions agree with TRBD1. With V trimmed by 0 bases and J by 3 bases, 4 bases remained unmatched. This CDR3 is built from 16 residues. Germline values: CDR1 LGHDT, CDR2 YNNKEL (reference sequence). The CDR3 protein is CASSQEGTAPNEKLFF. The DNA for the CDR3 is TGTGCCAGCAGCCAAGAAGGGACAGCCCCTAATGAAAAACTGTTTTTT.

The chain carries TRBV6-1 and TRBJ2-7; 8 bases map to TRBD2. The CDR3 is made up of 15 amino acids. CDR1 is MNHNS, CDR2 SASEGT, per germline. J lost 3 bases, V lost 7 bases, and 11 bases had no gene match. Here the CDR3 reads CASTTQGGRLYEQYF. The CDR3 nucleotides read TGTGCCAGCACCACCCAGGGCGGGAGGCTCTACGAGCAGTACTTC.

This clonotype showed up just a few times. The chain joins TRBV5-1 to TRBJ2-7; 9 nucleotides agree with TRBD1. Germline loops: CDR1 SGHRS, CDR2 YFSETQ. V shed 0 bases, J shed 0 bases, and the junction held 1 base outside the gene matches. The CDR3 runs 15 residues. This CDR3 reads CASSLGQGGSYEQYF. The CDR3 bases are TGCGCCAGCAGCTTGGGACAGGGGGGCTCCTACGAGCAGTACTTC.

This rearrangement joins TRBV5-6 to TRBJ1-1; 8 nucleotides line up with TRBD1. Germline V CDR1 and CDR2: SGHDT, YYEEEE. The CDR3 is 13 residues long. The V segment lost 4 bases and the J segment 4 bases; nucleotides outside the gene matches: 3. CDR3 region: CASSKTGGTEAFF. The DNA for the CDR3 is TGTGCCAGCAGCAAAACAGGGGGCACTGAAGCTTTCTTT.

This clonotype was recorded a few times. CDR3 bases: TGTGCCAGCAGGGTTCCAGGGGGCGGGGAGCAGTTCTTC. Encoded protein: CASRVPGGGEQFF. The J gene is TRBJ2-1, the V gene TRBV12-3 or TRBV12-4; 8 bases are a match to TRBD1. The CDR3 spans 13 residues. V dropped 6 bases and J dropped 10; count of bases not matched to a gene: 8.

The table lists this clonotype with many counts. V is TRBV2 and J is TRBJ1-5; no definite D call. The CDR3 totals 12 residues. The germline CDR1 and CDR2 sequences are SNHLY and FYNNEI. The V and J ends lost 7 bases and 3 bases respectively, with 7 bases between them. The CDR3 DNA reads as TGTGCCAGCAATGGAGACAATCAGCCCCAGCATTTT. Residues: CASNGDNQPQHF.

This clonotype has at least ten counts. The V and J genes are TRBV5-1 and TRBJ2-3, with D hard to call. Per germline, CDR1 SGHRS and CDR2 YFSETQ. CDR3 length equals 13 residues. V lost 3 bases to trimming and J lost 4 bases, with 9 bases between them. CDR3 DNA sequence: TGCGCCAGCAGCTCTACATCGGCAGATACGCAGTATTTT. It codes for CASSSTSADTQYF.

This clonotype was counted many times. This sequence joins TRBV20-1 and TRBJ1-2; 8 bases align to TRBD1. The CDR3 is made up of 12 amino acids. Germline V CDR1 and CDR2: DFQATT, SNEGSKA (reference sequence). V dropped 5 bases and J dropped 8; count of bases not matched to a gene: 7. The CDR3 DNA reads TGCAGTGCTGCCCAGGGGGCACGCGGCTACACCTTC. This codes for CSAAQGARGYTF.

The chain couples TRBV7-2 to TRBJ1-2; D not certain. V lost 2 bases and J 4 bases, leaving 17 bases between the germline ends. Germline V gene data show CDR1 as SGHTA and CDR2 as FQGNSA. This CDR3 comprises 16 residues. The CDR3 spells CASSLFMGLDGYGYTF. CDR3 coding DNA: TGTGCCAGCAGCTTATTTATGGGCTTGGATGGCTATGGCTACACCTTC.

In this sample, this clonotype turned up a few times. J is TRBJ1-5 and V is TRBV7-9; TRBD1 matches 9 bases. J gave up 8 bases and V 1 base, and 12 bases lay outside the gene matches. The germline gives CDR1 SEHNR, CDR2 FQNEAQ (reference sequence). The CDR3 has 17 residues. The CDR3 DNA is TGTGCCAGCAGCTTAGGTATAGGACAGGGGCTTAGGGAGCCCCAGCATTTT. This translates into CASSLGIGQGLREPQHF.

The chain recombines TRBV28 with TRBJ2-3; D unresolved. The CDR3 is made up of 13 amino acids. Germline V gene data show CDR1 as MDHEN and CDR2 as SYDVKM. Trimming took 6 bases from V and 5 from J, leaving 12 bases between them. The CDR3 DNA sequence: TGTGCCAGCAGCTGGGGTCCACGAGATACGCAGTATTTT. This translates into CASSWGPRDTQYF.

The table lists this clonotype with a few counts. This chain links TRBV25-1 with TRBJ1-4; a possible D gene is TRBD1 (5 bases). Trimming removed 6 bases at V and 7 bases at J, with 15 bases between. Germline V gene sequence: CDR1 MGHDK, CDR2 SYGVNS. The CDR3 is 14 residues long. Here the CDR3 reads CASRSQAWGEKLFF. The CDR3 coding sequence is TGTGCCAGCAGATCACAGGCATGGGGTGAAAAACTGTTTTTT.

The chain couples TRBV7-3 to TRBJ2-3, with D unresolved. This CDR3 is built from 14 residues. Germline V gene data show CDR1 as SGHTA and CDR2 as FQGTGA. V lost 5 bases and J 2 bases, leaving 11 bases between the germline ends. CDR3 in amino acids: CASSQSHDTDTQYF. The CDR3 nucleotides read TGTGCCAGCAGCCAATCACATGACACAGATACGCAGTATTTT.

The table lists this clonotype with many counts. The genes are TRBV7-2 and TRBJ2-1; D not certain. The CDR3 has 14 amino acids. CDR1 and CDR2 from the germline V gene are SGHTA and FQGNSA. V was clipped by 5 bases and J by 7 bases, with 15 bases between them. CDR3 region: CASSLHPATNEQFF. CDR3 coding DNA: TGTGCCAGCAGCCTCCACCCGGCCACGAATGAGCAGTTCTTC.

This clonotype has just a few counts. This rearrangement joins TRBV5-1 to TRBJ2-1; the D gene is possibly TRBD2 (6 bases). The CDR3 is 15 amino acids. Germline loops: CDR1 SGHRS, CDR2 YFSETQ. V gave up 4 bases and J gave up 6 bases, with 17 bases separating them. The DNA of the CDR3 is TGCGCCAGCAGCCCGGGACTGCTATCCCCCAATGAGCAGTTCTTC. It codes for CASSPGLLSPNEQFF.

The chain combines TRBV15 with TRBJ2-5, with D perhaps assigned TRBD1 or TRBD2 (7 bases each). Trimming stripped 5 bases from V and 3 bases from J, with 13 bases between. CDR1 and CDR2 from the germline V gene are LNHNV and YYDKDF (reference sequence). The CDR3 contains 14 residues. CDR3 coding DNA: TGTGCCACCAGCCCAGGGGGGGGGAAAGAGACCCAGTACTTC. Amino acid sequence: CATSPGGGKETQYF.

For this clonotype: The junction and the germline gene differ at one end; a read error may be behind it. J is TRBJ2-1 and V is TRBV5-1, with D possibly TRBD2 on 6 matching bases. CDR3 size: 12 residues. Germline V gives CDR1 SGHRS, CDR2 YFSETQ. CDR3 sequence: CASSVEGGEQLF. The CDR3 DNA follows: TGCGCCAGCAGCGTGGAGGGCGGTGAGCAGCTCTTC.

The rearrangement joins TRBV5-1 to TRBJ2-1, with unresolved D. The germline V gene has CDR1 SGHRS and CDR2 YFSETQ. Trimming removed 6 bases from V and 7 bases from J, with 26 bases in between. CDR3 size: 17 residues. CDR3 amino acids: CASKNRVVGDFSNEQFF. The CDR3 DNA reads TGCGCCAGCAAAAATCGGGTAGTCGGCGACTTTTCAAATGAGCAGTTCTTC.

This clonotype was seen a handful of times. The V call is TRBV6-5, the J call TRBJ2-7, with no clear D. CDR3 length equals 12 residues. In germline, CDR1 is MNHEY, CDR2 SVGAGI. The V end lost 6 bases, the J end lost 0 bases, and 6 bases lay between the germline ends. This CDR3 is CASRKSSYEQYF. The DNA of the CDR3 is TGTGCCAGCAGGAAGAGCTCCTACGAGCAGTACTTC.

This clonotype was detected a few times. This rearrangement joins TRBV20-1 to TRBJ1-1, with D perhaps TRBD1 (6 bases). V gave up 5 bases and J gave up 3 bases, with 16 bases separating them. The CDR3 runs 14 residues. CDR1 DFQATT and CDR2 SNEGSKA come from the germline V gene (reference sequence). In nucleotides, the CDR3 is TGCAGTGCTCTAGCGGGGGAGGGGGACACTGAAGCTTTCTTT. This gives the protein CSALAGEGDTEAFF.

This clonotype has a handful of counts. CDR3 in amino acids: CASSLMGAVGYEQYF. The CDR3 nucleotides read TGTGCCAGCAGCTTAATGGGGGCGGTAGGCTACGAGCAGTACTTC. The V call is TRBV7-8, the J call TRBJ2-7, with a tentative D call TRBD1 (6 bases). V lost 2 bases to trimming and J lost 3 bases, with 14 bases between them. The CDR3 loop spans 15 amino acids. Germline CDR1 SGHVS, CDR2 FQNEAQ.